A selection of T cell receptor beta chains follows, all from one sample in a study of T cells in Graves' hyperthyroidism and ophthalmopathy. TCRdb independently ran MiXCR on the multiplex PCR reads; one entry per CDR3 protein. There are under 350,000 distinct CDR3 sequences in the sample; around a fifth occur only once, and over 45% lies in the top ten. Sequencing was carried out using blood. These receptors were taken from a woman in her forties or fifties with Graves' hyperthyroidism. Both conserved end residues are part of each CDR3. The order of the fields is J gene, D gene, clone size, V gene, CDR3 protein, CDR3 DNA. A D gene is named only where the DNA matches it firmly. A clone size is listed for some rows: how often the clone was seen (once, few, many), or a class if it is expanded.

J gene: TRBJ2-1
D gene: TRBD2
clone size: -
V gene: TRBV6-1
CDR3 protein: CASKRGGRGDEQFF
CDR3 DNA: TGTGCCAGCAAGCGGGGGGGCCGAGGTGATGAGCAGTTCTTC

J gene: TRBJ2-7
D gene: TRBD1
clone size: many
V gene: TRBV28
CDR3 protein: CASRLAGTGYEQYF
CDR3 DNA: TGTGCCAGCAGATTGGCGGGGACAGGCTACGAGCAGTACTTC

J gene: TRBJ1-4
D gene: -
clone size: few
V gene: TRBV29-1
CDR3 protein: CSVTPGTNEKLFF
CDR3 DNA: TGCAGCGTCACCCCCGGAACTAATGAAAAACTGTTTTTT

J gene: TRBJ2-7
D gene: TRBD2
clone size: many
V gene: TRBV20-1
CDR3 protein: CSARSGRGIDEQYF
CDR3 DNA: TGCAGTGCTAGGAGCGGGAGGGGGATAGACGAGCAGTACTTC

J gene: TRBJ2-7
D gene: -
clone size: -
V gene: TRBV20-1
CDR3 protein: CSAITGSAYEQYF
CDR3 DNA: TGCAGTGCTATCACAGGGTCCGCCTACGAGCAGTACTTC

J gene: TRBJ2-3
D gene: -
clone size: many
V gene: TRBV2
CDR3 protein: CASSETSTDTQYF
CDR3 DNA: TGTGCCAGCAGTGAGACTAGCACAGATACGCAGTATTTT

J gene: TRBJ2-3
D gene: TRBD2
clone size: -
V gene: TRBV5-1
CDR3 protein: CASSFGSGRTSDTQYF
CDR3 DNA: TGCGCCAGCAGCTTCGGTAGCGGGAGAACAAGTGATACGCAGTATTTT

J gene: TRBJ2-1
D gene: -
clone size: few
V gene: TRBV5-1
CDR3 protein: CASSLGDSFDEQFF
CDR3 DNA: TGCGCCAGCAGCTTGGGGGACTCCTTCGATGAGCAGTTCTTC

J gene: TRBJ2-2
D gene: -
clone size: many
V gene: TRBV11-2
CDR3 protein: CASRSNTGELFF
CDR3 DNA: TGTGCCAGCAGGTCTAACACCGGGGAGCTGTTTTTT

J gene: TRBJ2-2
D gene: -
clone size: -
V gene: TRBV19
CDR3 protein: CASSIAPGVTGELFF
CDR3 DNA: TGTGCCAGTAGTATAGCTCCTGGGGTCACCGGGGAGCTGTTTTTT

J gene: TRBJ2-1
D gene: -
clone size: once
V gene: TRBV11-3
CDR3 protein: CASSTSLTSYNEQFF
CDR3 DNA: TGTGCCAGCAGTACTAGCCTGACCTCCTACAATGAGCAGTTCTTC

J gene: TRBJ2-7
D gene: -
clone size: -
V gene: TRBV19
CDR3 protein: CATSPGTGTGTTYEQYF
CDR3 DNA: TGTGCCACAAGTCCCGGGACAGGAACCGGGACTACATACGAGCAGTACTTC

J gene: TRBJ2-3
D gene: -
clone size: -
V gene: TRBV24-1
CDR3 protein: CATSDPQVFTDTQYF
CDR3 DNA: TGTGCCACCAGTGATCCACAGGTTTTCACAGATACGCAGTATTTT

J gene: TRBJ2-1
D gene: TRBD1
clone size: many
V gene: TRBV29-1
CDR3 protein: CSVARQGYNEQFF
CDR3 DNA: TGCAGCGTTGCTCGACAGGGCTACAATGAGCAGTTCTTC

J gene: TRBJ2-3
D gene: TRBD1
clone size: once
V gene: TRBV7-7
CDR3 protein: CASSLGTGDSDTQYF
CDR3 DNA: TGTGCTAGCAGCTTAGGGACAGGGGACTCGGATACGCAGTATTTT

J gene: TRBJ1-1
D gene: TRBD1
clone size: few
V gene: TRBV18
CDR3 protein: CASSVVSTGKSTEAFF
CDR3 DNA: TGTGCCAGCTCGGTTGTATCGACAGGGAAAAGCACTGAAGCTTTCTTT

J gene: TRBJ2-1
D gene: TRBD2
clone size: -
V gene: TRBV19
CDR3 protein: CASSPPAGGFNEQFF
CDR3 DNA: TGTGCCAGTAGTCCCCCAGCGGGGGGGTTCAATGAGCAGTTCTTC

J gene: TRBJ2-3
D gene: -
clone size: once
V gene: TRBV11-2
CDR3 protein: CASSFDPVGDTQYF
CDR3 DNA: TGTGCCAGCAGCTTCGACCCTGTGGGAGATACGCAGTATTTT

J gene: TRBJ1-2
D gene: -
clone size: -
V gene: TRBV12-3/TRBV12-4
CDR3 protein: CASSLTSDGGNYGYTF
CDR3 DNA: TGTGCCAGCAGTTTGACCTCGGACGGTGGAAACTATGGCTACACCTTC

J gene: TRBJ2-3
D gene: TRBD2
clone size: many
V gene: TRBV20-1
CDR3 protein: CSAKGGSRAGGSTDTQYF
CDR3 DNA: TGCAGTGCTAAAGGAGGAAGTCGAGCGGGAGGCTCCACAGATACGCAGTATTTT

J gene: TRBJ2-7
D gene: -
clone size: many
V gene: TRBV12-3/TRBV12-4
CDR3 protein: CASSFFLASGEQYF
CDR3 DNA: TGTGCCAGCAGTTTCTTCCTAGCTTCAGGGGAGCAGTACTTC

J gene: TRBJ1-3
D gene: -
clone size: many
V gene: TRBV2
CDR3 protein: CARAKGYGNTIYF
CDR3 DNA: TGTGCCAGGGCCAAGGGGTATGGAAACACCATATATTTT

J gene: TRBJ1-2
D gene: -
clone size: many
V gene: TRBV20-1
CDR3 protein: CSAKGGYTF
CDR3 DNA: TGCAGTGCTAAGGGCGGCTACACCTTC